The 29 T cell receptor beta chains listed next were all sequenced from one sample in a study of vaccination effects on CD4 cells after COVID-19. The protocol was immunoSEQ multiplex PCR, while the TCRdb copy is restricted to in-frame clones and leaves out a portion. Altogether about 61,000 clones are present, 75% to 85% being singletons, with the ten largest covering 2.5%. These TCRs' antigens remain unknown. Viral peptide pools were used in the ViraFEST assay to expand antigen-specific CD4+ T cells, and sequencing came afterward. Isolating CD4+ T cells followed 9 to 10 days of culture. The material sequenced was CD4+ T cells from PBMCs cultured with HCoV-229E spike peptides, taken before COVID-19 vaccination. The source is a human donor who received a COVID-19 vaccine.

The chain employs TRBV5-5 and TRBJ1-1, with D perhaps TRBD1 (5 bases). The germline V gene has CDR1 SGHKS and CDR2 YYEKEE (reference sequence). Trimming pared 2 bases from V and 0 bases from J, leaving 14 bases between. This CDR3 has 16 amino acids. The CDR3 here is CASSFLSSGMNTEAFF. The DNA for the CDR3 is TGTGCCAGCAGCTTCCTAAGTTCAGGGATGAACACTGAAGCTTTCTTT.

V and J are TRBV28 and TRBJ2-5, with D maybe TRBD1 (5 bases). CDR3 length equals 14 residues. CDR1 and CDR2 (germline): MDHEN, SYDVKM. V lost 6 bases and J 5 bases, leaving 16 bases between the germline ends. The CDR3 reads CASRPQGGMETQYF. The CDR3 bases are TGTGCCAGCAGGCCGCAGGGCGGTATGGAGACCCAGTACTTC.

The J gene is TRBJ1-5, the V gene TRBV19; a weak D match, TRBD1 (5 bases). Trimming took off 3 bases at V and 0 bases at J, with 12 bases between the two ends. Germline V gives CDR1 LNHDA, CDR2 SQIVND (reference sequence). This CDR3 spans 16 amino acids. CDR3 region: CASSMGGTLSNQPQHF. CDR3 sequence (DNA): TGTGCCAGTAGTATGGGTGGGACCCTTAGCAATCAGCCCCAGCATTTT.

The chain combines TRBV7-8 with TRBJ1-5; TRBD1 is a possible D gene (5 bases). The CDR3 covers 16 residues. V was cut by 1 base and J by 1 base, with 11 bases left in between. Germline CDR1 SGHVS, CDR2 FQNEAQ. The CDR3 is CASSLVGGGSNQPQHF. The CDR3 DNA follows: TGTGCCAGCAGCTTAGTGGGCGGGGGGAGCAATCAGCCCCAGCATTTT. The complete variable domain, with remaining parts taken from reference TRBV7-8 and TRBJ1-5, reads GAGVSQSPRYKVAKRGQDVALRCDPISGHVSLFWYQQALGQGPEFLTYFQNEAQLDKSGLPSDRFFAERPEGSVSTLKIQRTQQEDSAVYLCASSLVGGGSNQPQHFGDGTRLSIL.

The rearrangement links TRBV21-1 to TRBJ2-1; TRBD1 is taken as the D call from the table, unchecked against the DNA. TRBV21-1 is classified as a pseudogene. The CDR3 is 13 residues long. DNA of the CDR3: TGTGCCAGCGGGACAGTCTCCTACAATGAGCAGTTCTTC. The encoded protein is CASGTVSYNEQFF.

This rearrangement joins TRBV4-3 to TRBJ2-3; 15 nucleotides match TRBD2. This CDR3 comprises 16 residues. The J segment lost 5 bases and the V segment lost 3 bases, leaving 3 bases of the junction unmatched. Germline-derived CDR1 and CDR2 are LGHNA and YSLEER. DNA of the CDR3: TGCGCCAGCAGCCAGGGACTAGCGGGGGGAATAGATACGCAGTATTTT. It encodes CASSQGLAGGIDTQYF.

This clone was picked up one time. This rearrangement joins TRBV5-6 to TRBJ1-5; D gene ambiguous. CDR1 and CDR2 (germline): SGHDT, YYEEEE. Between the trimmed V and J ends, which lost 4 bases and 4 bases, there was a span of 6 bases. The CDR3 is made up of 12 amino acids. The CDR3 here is CASSVLNQPQHF. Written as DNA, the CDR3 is TGTGCCAGCAGCGTGTTAAATCAGCCCCAGCATTTT.

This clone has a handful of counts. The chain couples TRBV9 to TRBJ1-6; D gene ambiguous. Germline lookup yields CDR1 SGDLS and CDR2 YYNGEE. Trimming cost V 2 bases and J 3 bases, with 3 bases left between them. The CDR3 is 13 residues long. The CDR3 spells CASSVDYNSPLHF. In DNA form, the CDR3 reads TGTGCCAGCAGCGTCGACTATAATTCACCCCTCCACTTT.

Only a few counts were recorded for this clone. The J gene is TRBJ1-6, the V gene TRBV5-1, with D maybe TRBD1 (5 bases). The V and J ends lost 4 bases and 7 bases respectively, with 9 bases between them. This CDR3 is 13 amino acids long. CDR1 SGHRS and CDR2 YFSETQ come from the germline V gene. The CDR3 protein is CASSAGTNSPLHF. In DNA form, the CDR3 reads TGCGCCAGCAGCGCCGGGACCAATTCACCCCTCCACTTT.

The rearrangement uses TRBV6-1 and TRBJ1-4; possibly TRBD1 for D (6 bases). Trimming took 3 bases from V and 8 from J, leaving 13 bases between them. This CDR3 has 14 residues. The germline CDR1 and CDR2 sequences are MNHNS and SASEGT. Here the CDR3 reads CASSEDSGGEKLFF. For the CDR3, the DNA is TGTGCCAGCAGTGAGGACAGCGGAGGAGAAAAACTGTTTTTT.

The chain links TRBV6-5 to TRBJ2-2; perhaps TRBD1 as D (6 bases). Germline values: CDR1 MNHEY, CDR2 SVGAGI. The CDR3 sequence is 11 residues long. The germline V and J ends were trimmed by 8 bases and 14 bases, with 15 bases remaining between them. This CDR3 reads CASHTTGNLFF. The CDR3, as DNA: TGTGCCAGCCATACCACAGGGAACCTGTTTTTT.

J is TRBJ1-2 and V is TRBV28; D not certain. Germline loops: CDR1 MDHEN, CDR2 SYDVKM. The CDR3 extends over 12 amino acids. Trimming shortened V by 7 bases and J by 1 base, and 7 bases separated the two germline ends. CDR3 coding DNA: TGTGCCAGCACCATCCGTAACTATGGCTACACCTTC. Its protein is CASTIRNYGYTF.

Here the CDR3 DNA reads TGTGCCAGCAGTTACCGCGGGGAAGCTGGAAACACCATATATTTT. This translates into CASSYRGEAGNTIYF. The J gene is TRBJ1-3, the V gene TRBV6-5; D gene uncertain. Germline lookup yields CDR1 MNHEY and CDR2 SVGAGI. The CDR3 extends over 15 amino acids. The V end was cut by 2 bases, the J end by 2 bases, with 10 bases between.

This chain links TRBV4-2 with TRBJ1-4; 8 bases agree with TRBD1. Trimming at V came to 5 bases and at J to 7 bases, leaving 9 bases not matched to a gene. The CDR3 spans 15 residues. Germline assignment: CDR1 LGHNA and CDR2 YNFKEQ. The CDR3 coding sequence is TGTGCCAGCAGCGAACCAGGGGGCCGGGTTGAAAAACTGTTTTTT. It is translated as CASSEPGGRVEKLFF.

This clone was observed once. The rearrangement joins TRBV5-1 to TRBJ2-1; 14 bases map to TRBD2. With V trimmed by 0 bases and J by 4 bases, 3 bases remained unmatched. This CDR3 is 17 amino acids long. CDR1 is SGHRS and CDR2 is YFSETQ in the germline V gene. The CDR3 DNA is TGCGCCAGCAGCTTGGAGACTAGCGGGGGGGGATACAATGAGCAGTTCTTC. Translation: CASSLETSGGGYNEQFF.

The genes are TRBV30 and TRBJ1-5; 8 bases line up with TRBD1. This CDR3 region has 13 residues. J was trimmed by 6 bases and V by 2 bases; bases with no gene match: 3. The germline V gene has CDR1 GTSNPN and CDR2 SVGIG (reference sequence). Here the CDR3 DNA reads TGTGCCTGGAGTCCCGGACAGGGTCAGCCCCAGCATTTT. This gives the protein CAWSPGQGQPQHF.

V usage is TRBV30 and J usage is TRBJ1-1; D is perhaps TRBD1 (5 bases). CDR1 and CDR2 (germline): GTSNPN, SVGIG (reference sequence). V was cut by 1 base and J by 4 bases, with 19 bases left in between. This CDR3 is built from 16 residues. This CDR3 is CAWSASGLRVITEAFF. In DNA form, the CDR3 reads TGTGCCTGGAGTGCTTCGGGACTCAGGGTTATCACTGAAGCTTTCTTT.

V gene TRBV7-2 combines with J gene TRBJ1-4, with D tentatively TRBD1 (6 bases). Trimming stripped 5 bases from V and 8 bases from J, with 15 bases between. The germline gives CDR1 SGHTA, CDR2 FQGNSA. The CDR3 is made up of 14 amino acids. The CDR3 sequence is CASSLQGLSEKLFF. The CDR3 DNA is TGTGCCAGCAGCCTACAGGGTCTCAGCGAAAAACTGTTTTTT.

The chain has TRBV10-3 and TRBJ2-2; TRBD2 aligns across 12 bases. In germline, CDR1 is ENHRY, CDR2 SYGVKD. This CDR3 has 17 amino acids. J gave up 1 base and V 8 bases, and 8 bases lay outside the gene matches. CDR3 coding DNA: TGTGCCATCTCGTCTAGCGGGGGGGCTGTGAACACCGGGGAGCTGTTTTTT. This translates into CAISSSGGAVNTGELFF.

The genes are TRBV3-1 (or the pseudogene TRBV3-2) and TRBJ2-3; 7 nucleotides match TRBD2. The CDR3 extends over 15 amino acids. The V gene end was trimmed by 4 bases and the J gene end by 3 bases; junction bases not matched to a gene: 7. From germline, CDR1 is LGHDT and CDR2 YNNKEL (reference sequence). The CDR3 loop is CASSPRLAETDTQYF. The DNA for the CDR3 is TGTGCCAGCAGCCCCCGGCTAGCGGAGACAGATACGCAGTATTTT.

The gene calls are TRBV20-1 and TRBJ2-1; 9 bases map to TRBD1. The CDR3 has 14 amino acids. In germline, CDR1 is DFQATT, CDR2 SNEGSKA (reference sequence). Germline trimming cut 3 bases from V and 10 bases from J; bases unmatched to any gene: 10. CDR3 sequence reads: CSASKGTGRGEQFF. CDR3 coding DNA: TGCAGTGCTAGTAAGGGGACAGGGAGGGGGGAGCAGTTCTTC.

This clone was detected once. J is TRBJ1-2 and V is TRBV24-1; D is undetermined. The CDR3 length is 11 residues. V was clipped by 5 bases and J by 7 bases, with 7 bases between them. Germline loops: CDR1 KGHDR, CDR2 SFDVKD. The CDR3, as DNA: TGTGCCACCAGTGCACTTAGTGGCTACACCTTC. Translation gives CATSALSGYTF.

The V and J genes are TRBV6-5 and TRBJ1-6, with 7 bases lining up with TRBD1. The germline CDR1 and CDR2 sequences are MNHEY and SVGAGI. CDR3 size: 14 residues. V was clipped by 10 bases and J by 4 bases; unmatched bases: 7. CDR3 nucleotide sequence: TGTGCCACAACTAGGACAGGTTATAATTCACCCCTCCACTTT. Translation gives CATTRTGYNSPLHF.

The CDR3 nucleotides read TGTGCCAGTAGTATTTTGCAGGACGGTGGCTACACCTTC. Translating it yields CASSILQDGGYTF. The chain carries TRBV19 and TRBJ1-2; D is unclear. Trimming stripped 3 bases from V and 7 bases from J, with 12 bases between. The CDR3 is 13 residues long. In germline, CDR1 is LNHDA, CDR2 SQIVND (reference sequence).

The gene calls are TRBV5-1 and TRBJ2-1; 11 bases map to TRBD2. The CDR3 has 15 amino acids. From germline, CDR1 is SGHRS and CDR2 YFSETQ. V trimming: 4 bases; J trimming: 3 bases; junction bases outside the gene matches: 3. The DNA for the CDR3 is TGCGCCAGCAGCGATACTAGCGGGGGCTACAATGAGCAGTTCTTC. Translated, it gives CASSDTSGGYNEQFF.

The CDR3 nucleotides read TGTGCCAGTTCCGAGGGTAAAGAGACCCAGTACTTC. It specifies CASSEGKETQYF. The chain joins TRBV19 to TRBJ2-5, with D possibly being TRBD2 (5 bases). Germline V CDR1 and CDR2: LNHDA, SQIVND (reference sequence). Trimming shortened V by 8 bases and J by 3 bases, and 10 bases separated the two germline ends. CDR3 length equals 12 residues.

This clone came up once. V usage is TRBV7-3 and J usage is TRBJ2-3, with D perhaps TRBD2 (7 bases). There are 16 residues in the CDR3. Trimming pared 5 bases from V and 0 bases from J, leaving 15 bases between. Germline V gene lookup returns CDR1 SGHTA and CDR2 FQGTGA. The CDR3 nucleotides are TGTGCCAGCAGCCCCCGGGGGGCCCCTAGCACAGATACGCAGTATTTT. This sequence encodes CASSPRGAPSTDTQYF.

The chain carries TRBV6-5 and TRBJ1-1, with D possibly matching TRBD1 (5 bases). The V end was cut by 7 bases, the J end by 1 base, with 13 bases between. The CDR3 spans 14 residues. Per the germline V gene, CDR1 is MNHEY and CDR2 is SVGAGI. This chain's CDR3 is CASTLDSRNTEAFF. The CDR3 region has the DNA TGTGCCAGCACCCTAGACAGCCGGAACACTGAAGCTTTCTTT.

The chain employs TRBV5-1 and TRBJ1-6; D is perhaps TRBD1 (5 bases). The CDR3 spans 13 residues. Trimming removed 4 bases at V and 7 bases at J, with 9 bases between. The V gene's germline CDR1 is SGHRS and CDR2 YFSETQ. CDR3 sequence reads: CASSRDLNSPLHF. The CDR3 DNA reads TGCGCCAGCAGCAGGGACCTAAATTCACCCCTCCACTTT.